A single sample is the source of the 22 T cell receptor beta chains below, sequenced in a study of T cell changes during pregnancy in multiple sclerosis. Clones were read by immunoSEQ multiplex PCR, and TCRdb kept only the in-frame ones, dropping some. The table lists 90,000 to 120,000 clones, around 90% of them singletons, with about 0.78% in the top ten. This specimen was peripheral blood, taken in the third trimester of pregnancy. Every receptor here comes from a female donor in good health, enrolled as a control in a pregnancy study.

The V and J genes are TRBV6-4 and TRBJ1-2, with a weak D call TRBD1 (5 bases). This CDR3 is built from 15 residues. Trimming took 5 bases from V and 4 from J, leaving 17 bases between them. The germline gives CDR1 MRHNA, CDR2 SNTAGT. The DNA for the CDR3 is TGTGCCAGCAGTCCCCTAGGGGAATCCCTCTATGGCTACACCTTC. This sequence encodes CASSPLGESLYGYTF.

The chain uses TRBV9 and TRBJ1-1; perhaps TRBD1 as D (6 bases). Germline V lookup: CDR1 SGDLS, CDR2 YYNGEE. The V and J ends lost 3 bases and 4 bases respectively, with 13 bases between them. This CDR3 is built from 14 residues. CDR3 amino acids: CASSADSWGTEAFF. The CDR3 nucleotides are TGTGCCAGCAGCGCGGACAGCTGGGGCACTGAAGCTTTCTTT.

DNA of the CDR3: TGTGCCTGGAGCAAAGGGACAGACAACACTGAAGCTTTCTTT. It specifies CAWSKGTDNTEAFF. The chain employs TRBV30 and TRBJ1-1; TRBD1 aligns across 7 bases. J lost 2 bases, V lost 3 bases, and 6 bases had no gene match. This CDR3 is 14 amino acids long. Germline CDR1 reads GTSNPN; CDR2 reads SVGIG (reference sequence).

The chain employs TRBV5-4 and TRBJ1-5, with TRBD1 matching over 8 bases. V trimming: 0 bases; J trimming: 10 bases; junction bases outside the gene matches: 9. CDR1 SGHNT and CDR2 YYREEE come from the germline V gene (reference sequence). CDR3 length: 15 amino acids. CDR3 in amino acids: CASSLGGGQGSPQHF. The DNA for the CDR3 is TGTGCCAGCAGCTTGGGCGGAGGACAGGGAAGTCCCCAGCATTTT.

This chain uses TRBV4-2 with TRBJ1-2; D call uncertain. The CDR3 is 16 amino acids. Germline CDR1 and CDR2: LGHNA and YNFKEQ. Trimming left V 0 bases short and J 2 bases short, with 13 bases between. The CDR3 is CASSQEGLDTNYGYTF. In DNA form, the CDR3 reads TGTGCCAGCAGCCAAGAAGGATTAGACACAAACTATGGCTACACCTTC.

The chain is built from TRBV6-5 and TRBJ1-2; D perhaps matches TRBD1 (5 bases). The germline V and J ends were trimmed by 7 bases and 5 bases, with 14 bases remaining between them. This CDR3 is 13 amino acids long. CDR1 is MNHEY, CDR2 SVGAGI, per germline. The CDR3 loop reads CASIPRGFYGYTF. The CDR3 DNA reads as TGTGCCAGCATCCCCCGGGGGTTTTATGGCTACACCTTC.

This chain connects TRBV27 to TRBJ1-1, with D unresolved. V was cut by 8 bases and J by 11 bases, with 15 bases left in between. The CDR3 is made up of 11 amino acids. From germline, CDR1 is MNHEY and CDR2 SMNVEV (reference sequence). In DNA form, the CDR3 reads TGTGCCAGCCTGCACGGGGTTGTGGCTTTCTTT. Translation gives CASLHGVVAFF.

The rearrangement links TRBV27 to TRBJ2-5; 8 nucleotides agree with TRBD1. Germline loops: CDR1 MNHEY, CDR2 SMNVEV (reference sequence). This CDR3 spans 16 amino acids. V lost 4 bases to trimming and J lost 1 base; unmatched junction nucleotides: 8. Here the CDR3 reads CASSYAGTGTQETQYF. The CDR3 DNA is TGTGCCAGCAGTTACGCCGGGACAGGTACCCAAGAGACCCAGTACTTC.

V is TRBV4-1 and J is TRBJ1-2; 7 bases map to TRBD1. Looked up from germline, CDR1 is MGHRA and CDR2 is YSYEKL. The CDR3 has 14 residues. The J segment lost 6 bases and the V segment lost 5 bases, leaving 9 bases of the junction unmatched. The CDR3 sequence is CASSADRAGDGYTF. In DNA, the CDR3 is TGCGCCAGCAGCGCAGACAGGGCCGGTGATGGCTACACCTTC.

V is TRBV6-5 and J is TRBJ1-3, with 8 bases fitting TRBD1. The ends lost 4 bases at V and 5 bases at J; junction bases unmatched: 4. The CDR3 has 14 residues. CDR1 and CDR2 from the germline V gene are MNHEY and SVGAGI. CDR3 region: CASSSDRARNTIYF. As DNA, the CDR3 is TGTGCCAGCAGTTCGGACAGGGCAAGAAACACCATATATTTT.

This clone was recorded once. The chain has TRBV4-3 and TRBJ1-1, with a tentative D call TRBD1 (6 bases). The CDR3 is made up of 16 amino acids. Trimming removed 4 bases from V and 1 base from J, with 16 bases in between. CDR1 and CDR2 from the germline V gene are LGHNA and YSLEER. This chain's CDR3 is CASSRLSGATNTEAFF. The CDR3 DNA follows: TGCGCCAGCAGCCGACTATCAGGGGCGACGAACACTGAAGCTTTCTTT.

The genes are TRBV5-1 and TRBJ1-2; 7 nucleotides agree with TRBD1. The germline CDR1 and CDR2 sequences are SGHRS and YFSETQ. CDR3 length: 13 residues. J was trimmed by 8 bases and V by 4 bases; bases with no gene match: 8. The CDR3 DNA is TGCGCCAGCAGCCTACAGGGGCTGGAGGGCTACACCTTC. It codes for CASSLQGLEGYTF.

The V gene is TRBV10-2, the J gene TRBJ2-6; 10 nucleotides align to TRBD1. Unmatched junction bases numbered 1, after V lost 4 bases and J lost 1 base. Germline V CDR1 and CDR2: WSHSY, SAAADI. The CDR3 is made up of 16 amino acids. CDR3 loop: CASSGTGGSGANVLTF. Written as DNA, the CDR3 is TGCGCCAGCAGTGGGACAGGGGGATCTGGGGCCAACGTCCTGACTTTC.

The chain joins TRBV9 to TRBJ2-3; D possibly corresponds to TRBD1 (6 bases). Trimming left V 3 bases short and J 1 base short, with 12 bases between. Germline V CDR1 and CDR2: SGDLS, YYNGEE. The CDR3 totals 15 residues. As DNA, the CDR3 is TGTGCCAGCAGCGAACAGGGAATCGGCACAGATACGCAGTATTTT. This encodes CASSEQGIGTDTQYF.

This clone has just a few counts. The chain combines TRBV29-1 with TRBJ1-1; TRBD1 aligns across 9 bases. After removal of 7 bases from V and 5 bases from J, the junction contained 2 bases not matched to a gene. CDR1 SQVTM and CDR2 ANQGSEA come from the germline V gene. The CDR3 is 11 residues long. CDR3 sequence reads: CSETGGTEAFF. The CDR3 DNA sequence: TGCAGCGAGACAGGGGGTACTGAAGCTTTCTTT.

The gene calls are TRBV2 and TRBJ2-7, with 9 bases identical to TRBD1. The germline V gene has CDR1 SNHLY and CDR2 FYNNEI. The CDR3 has 19 amino acids. V lost 6 bases, J lost 0 bases, and 18 bases stayed unmatched. The CDR3 loop is CASREPGQGMGEVSYEQYF. The CDR3 nucleotides read TGTGCCAGCAGAGAACCGGGACAGGGTATGGGAGAGGTCTCCTACGAGCAGTACTTC.

Turning to this clone: Other DNA sequences from this sample encode an identical CDR3 as well. The chain uses TRBV30 and TRBJ1-2, with 8 bases that match TRBD1. CDR3 length equals 13 residues. After removal of 0 bases from V and 5 bases from J, the junction contained 2 bases not matched to a gene. Germline lookup yields CDR1 GTSNPN and CDR2 SVGIG (reference sequence). The CDR3, as DNA: TGTGCCTGGAGTGTAGGACAGGGTTATGGCTACACCTTC. It codes for CAWSVGQGYGYTF.

The V gene is TRBV7-8, the J gene TRBJ1-2; D gene unclear. Deletions cut 1 base from V and 4 bases from J, with 13 bases between. Germline V gene sequence: CDR1 SGHVS, CDR2 FQNEAQ. The CDR3 consists of 15 residues. DNA of the CDR3: TGTGCCAGCAGCTTAGGGAGGACGGGCTCCTATGGCTACACCTTC. This codes for CASSLGRTGSYGYTF.

This chain uses TRBV5-4 with TRBJ1-1, with 7 bases matching TRBD1. Germline trimming cut 2 bases from V and 4 bases from J; bases unmatched to any gene: 2. The CDR3 runs 13 residues. Germline CDR1 is SGHNT and CDR2 is YYREEE (reference sequence). This chain's CDR3 is CASSFPGGTEAFF. In nucleotides, the CDR3 is TGTGCCAGCAGCTTCCCAGGGGGCACTGAAGCTTTCTTT.

This chain links TRBV7-3 with TRBJ1-1; TRBD1 matches 10 bases. Germline V gene lookup returns CDR1 SGHTA and CDR2 FQGTGA. CDR3 length equals 16 residues. J lost 6 bases, V lost 1 base, and 8 bases had no gene match. CDR3 bases: TGTGCCAGCAGCTTAAGGGGACAGGGGCCGTGGGCTGAAGCTTTCTTT. Encoded protein: CASSLRGQGPWAEAFF.

The chain uses TRBV7-8 and TRBJ2-2; 9 bases line up with TRBD1. J gave up 6 bases and V 4 bases, and 15 bases lay outside the gene matches. There are 18 residues in the CDR3. Per the germline V gene, CDR1 is SGHVS and CDR2 is FQNEAQ. The DNA for the CDR3 is TGTGCCAGCAGCTCGATGGGACAGGGAGATATTTCGGCCGGGGAGCTGTTTTTT. This codes for CASSSMGQGDISAGELFF. Using reference TRBV7-8 and TRBJ2-2 for the parts outside the CDR3, the full variable domain is GAGVSQSPRYKVAKRGQDVALRCDPISGHVSLFWYQQALGQGPEFLTYFQNEAQLDKSGLPSDRFFAERPEGSVSTLKIQRTQQEDSAVYLCASSSMGQGDISAGELFFGEGSRLTVL.

V gene TRBV2 combines with J gene TRBJ1-2, with D tentatively TRBD1 (5 bases). The CDR3 runs 15 residues. V lost 6 bases and J lost 6, with 20 bases in between. The germline CDR1 and CDR2 sequences are SNHLY and FYNNEI. The CDR3: CASSPVWREGNGYTF. The CDR3 DNA sequence: TGTGCCAGCAGCCCTGTCTGGCGGGAGGGGAATGGCTACACCTTC.